These T cell receptor beta chains were read from a single sample in a study of human T cells and chemical hapten exposure. TCRdb reprocessed the RACE reads with MiXCR, giving one entry per CDR3 protein. Of over 70,000 distinct CDR3 sequences detected, 11% appear once; the ten largest clones hold 0.8% to 1.2%. This specimen consisted of whole blood, obtained in connection with sensitization to the hapten diphenylcyclopropenone (DPC). The origin of the receptors is a woman younger than 45 with alopecia areata. Some clones in this sample may be carry-over from other donors' samples. The CDR3 runs from the conserved cysteine through the conserved F or W. Each record gives: clone size, V gene, D gene, J gene, CDR3 DNA, CDR3 protein. D genes are given only for firm matches. Only part of the rows carry a size: once, few, many, or a class if the clone is expanded.

>NA|TRBV18|NA|TRBJ1-1
TGTGCCAGCTCACGCAAGTCACAGCAGAACACTGAAGCTTTCTTT
CASSRKSQQNTEAFF
>few|TRBV5-3|NA|TRBJ1-1
TGTGCCAGAAGCTTGAACAGTGCTAGGTCGGCTGAAGCTTTCTTT
CARSLNSARSAEAFF
>many|TRBV29-1|TRBD2|TRBJ2-5
TGCAGCGTTGACGGACTAGCGGGAGCGCGGGAGACCCAGTACTTC
CSVDGLAGARETQYF
>many|TRBV7-2|NA|TRBJ1-1
TGTGCCAGCAGTTCCTTGTACACTGAAGCTTTCTTT
CASSSLYTEAFF
>few|TRBV20-1|NA|TRBJ2-2
TGCAGTGCTAGAGATTCACCCACAGGGAGGCCCGGGGAGCTGTTTTTT
CSARDSPTGRPGELFF
>few|TRBV6-2/TRBV6-3|NA|TRBJ1-5
TGTGCCAGCAGTTACTCGGACAGAAGGAATCAGCCCCAGCATTTT
CASSYSDRRNQPQHF
>few|TRBV7-9|NA|TRBJ2-1
TGTGCCAGCAGCTTAAACCGGGGCTCCTACAATGAGCAGTTCTTC
CASSLNRGSYNEQFF
>medium-sized|TRBV6-5|NA|TRBJ2-7
TGTGCCAGCAGCTCCGGCCTACTATCGGAGCAGTACTTC
CASSSGLLSEQYF
>many|TRBV4-3|NA|TRBJ1-5
TGCGCCAGCAGCCAAGGCCAGGGTGGCCAGCCCCAGCATTTT
CASSQGQGGQPQHF
>few|TRBV19|TRBD2|TRBJ2-5
TGTGCCAGTAGTAAAGGACTAGCGGGGACTACACAAGAGACCCAGTACTTC
CASSKGLAGTTQETQYF
>NA|TRBV5-1|NA|TRBJ2-3
TGCGCCAGCAGCTTACAGGAGGTAGATACGCAGTATTTT
CASSLQEVDTQYF
>few|TRBV30|TRBD1|TRBJ2-5
TGTGCCTGGAAATTAACAGGGGTAGAGACCCAGTACTTC
CAWKLTGVETQYF
>many|TRBV29-1|NA|TRBJ1-1
TGCAGAGACGGGAACACTGAAGCTTTCTTT
CRDGNTEAFF
>many|TRBV18|TRBD1|TRBJ1-1
TGTGCCAGCTCAGCCGACCGGGACAGCACTGAAGCTTTCTTT
CASSADRDSTEAFF
>few|TRBV12-3/TRBV12-4|NA|TRBJ2-1
TGTGCCAGCAGTTTAACGGTCAGGGGATTGGAGCGGTCTTACAATGAGCAGTTCTTC
CASSLTVRGLERSYNEQFF
>few|TRBV5-4|NA|TRBJ1-2
TGTGCCAGCAGCTTGTTGGCAGGGAGTCCGTATGGCTACACCTTC
CASSLLAGSPYGYTF
>NA|TRBV28|TRBD1|TRBJ2-4
TGTGTCAGCAGTCCGGGGGGACAGGGAAACATTCAGTACTTC
CVSSPGGQGNIQYF
>many|TRBV11-1|TRBD2|TRBJ2-1
TGTGCCAGCAGCTTAGCGGGACTAGCGGGAGGTGAGCAGTTCTTC
CASSLAGLAGGEQFF
>few|TRBV5-1|NA|TRBJ1-1
TGCGCCATCTTCGGGGTGAACATGAACACTGAAGCTTTCTTT
CAIFGVNMNTEAFF
>few|TRBV6-6|TRBD2|TRBJ2-7
TGTGCCAGCAGTTATAGCGGGAGGGCCGGAGAGCAGTACTTC
CASSYSGRAGEQYF
>NA|TRBV5-4|NA|TRBJ1-1
TGTGCCAGCAGCTTGAGAGACCAGAACACTGAAGCTTTCTTT
CASSLRDQNTEAFF
>many|TRBV24-1|NA|TRBJ1-4
TGTGCCACCTCCAGGGGCGTTAATGAAAAACTGTTTTTT
CATSRGVNEKLFF
>NA|TRBV28|NA|TRBJ2-3
TGTGCCAGCAGTCCGCCCGAGACAGATACGCAGTATTTT
CASSPPETDTQYF
>many|TRBV6-2/TRBV6-3|TRBD2|TRBJ2-3
TGTGCCAGCAGTTTTGGCGGGAGTGGTGTAGATACGCAGTATTTT
CASSFGGSGVDTQYF
>few|TRBV7-2|NA|TRBJ2-1
TGTGCCAGCAGCCCAGCGGCTTCCTCCTACAATGAGCAGTTCTTC
CASSPAASSYNEQFF
>few|TRBV18|NA|TRBJ1-2
TGTGCCAGCTCACCACCGAATCTTCCCGGGGGCTACACCTTC
CASSPPNLPGGYTF
>few|TRBV4-2|NA|TRBJ2-2
TGTGCCAGCAGCCAAGTTTGGCCAAAGGGGAACACCGGGGAGCTGTTTTTT
CASSQVWPKGNTGELFF
>few|TRBV18|NA|TRBJ2-5
TGTGCCAGCTCACCACTGCGGGGACAGCAAGAGACCCAGTACTTC
CASSPLRGQQETQYF
>many|TRBV30|TRBD2|TRBJ2-1
TGTGCCTGGAGTCCGGGACTAGCGGGAGGTCCCGGGGATGAGCAGTTCTTC
CAWSPGLAGGPGDEQFF
>many|TRBV7-2|TRBD1|TRBJ2-1
TGTGCCAGCAGCTTTACAGGGGTTCGATACAATGAGCAGTTCTTC
CASSFTGVRYNEQFF
>few|TRBV11-3|NA|TRBJ2-1
TGTGCCAGCAGCCCCAGCTCCTACAATGAGCAGTTCTTC
CASSPSSYNEQFF
>many|TRBV30|NA|TRBJ1-4
TGTGCCTGGAGTGTACGGGTGCGGAGTGAACTGTTTTTT
CAWSVRVRSELFF
>few|TRBV18|NA|TRBJ1-2
TGTGCCAGCTCACCAGAGAGGGGTCCCTATGGCTACACCTTC
CASSPERGPYGYTF
>NA|TRBV15|TRBD2|TRBJ2-1
TGTGCCACCAGCAGAGGGACGGATCTAGCGGACGACAATGAGCAGTTCTTC
CATSRGTDLADDNEQFF
>few|TRBV19|NA|TRBJ1-1
TGTGCCAGTAGTATCGGCGTCAGGGACAACACTGAAGCTTTCTTT
CASSIGVRDNTEAFF